The source of this T cell receptor (beta chain) is a study of breast tumors, draining lymph nodes, adjacent tissues. Findings and limits, study-wide: Findings are consistent with lymph node origin and intratumoral expansion of most tumor T cells. Tumor and nontumor repertoires were significantly more similar in luminal-like than in basal-like breast cancer. The lymph node origin of tumor T cells was framed as consistent with a hypothesis, not demonstrated.

The sample holds one count of this clonotype. Its antigen is currently unknown. TCRdb ran MiXCR on the multiplex PCR reads and lists one entry per CDR3 protein. The table has about 180,000 distinct CDR3 sequences, 30% to 35% seen once. The lymph nodes were axillary draining lymph nodes from breast cancer patients. Germline V gene sequence: CDR1 DFQATT, CDR2 SNEGSKA (reference sequence). The length of the CDR3 is 14 residues. V lost 0 bases to trimming and J lost 8 bases, with 14 bases between them. Sequencing input: axillary lymph node tissue. The sequence was collected from a female donor with breast cancer. Some clones in this sample may be carry-over from other donors' samples. The V call is TRBV20-1, the J call TRBJ2-1, with D perhaps matching TRBD2 (6 bases). The CDR3 loop is CSAREPGLKDEQFF. In DNA form, the CDR3 reads TGCAGTGCTAGAGAACCGGGACTTAAGGATGAGCAGTTCTTC.